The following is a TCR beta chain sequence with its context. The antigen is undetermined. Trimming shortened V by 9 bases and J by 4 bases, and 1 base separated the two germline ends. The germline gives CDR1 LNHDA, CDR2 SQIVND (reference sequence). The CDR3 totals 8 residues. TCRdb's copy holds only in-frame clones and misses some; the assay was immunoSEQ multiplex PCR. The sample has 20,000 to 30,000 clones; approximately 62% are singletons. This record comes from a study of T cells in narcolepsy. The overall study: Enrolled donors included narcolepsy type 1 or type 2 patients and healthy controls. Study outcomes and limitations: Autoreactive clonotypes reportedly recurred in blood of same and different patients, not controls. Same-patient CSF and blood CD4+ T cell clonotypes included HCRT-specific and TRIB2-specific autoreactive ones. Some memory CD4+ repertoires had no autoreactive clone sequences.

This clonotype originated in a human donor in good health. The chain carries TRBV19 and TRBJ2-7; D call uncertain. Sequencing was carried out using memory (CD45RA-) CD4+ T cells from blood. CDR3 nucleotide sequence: TGTGCCAGGTACGAGCAGTACTTC. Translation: CARYEQYF.